Following are 12 T cell receptor beta chains from one sample sequenced in a study of T cells in Graves' hyperthyroidism and ophthalmopathy (dated by TCRdb to about 2019). Library preparation used multiplex PCR. Sequencing was carried out with an Illumina HiSeq 2000. The TCR beta CDR3 regions were amplified from RNA transcripts. For the first round of RT-PCR on the TCR CDR3, the HTBI primer set was used together with the Qiagen OneStep RT-PCR kit. The raw public reads went through TCRdb reprocessing: fastp at Q25, MiXCR clone calling, in-frame beta chains kept. A single entry per CDR3 protein holds the most common genes and DNA from its merged rows. The sample includes hundreds of thousands of distinct CDR3 sequences, with approximately 13% observed a single time. 9.2% of the sample rests with the top ten. The material sequenced was blood. The source is a woman aged 18-30 years with Graves' hyperthyroidism.

This clonotype was observed at least ten times. The rearrangement links TRBV4-1 to TRBJ2-3; no definite D call. V lost 3 bases, J lost 2 bases, and 18 bases lay in between. CDR3 size: 17 residues. Looked up from germline, CDR1 is MGHRA and CDR2 is YSYEKL. CDR3 nucleotides: TGCGCCAGCAGCCATGGCAATCCCCCAACGTTCACAGATACGCAGTATTTT. It encodes CASSHGNPPTFTDTQYF.

This clonotype has only a few counts. This chain uses TRBV3-1 with TRBJ2-5; 14 nucleotides match TRBD2. With V trimmed by 1 base and J by 2 bases, 9 bases remained unmatched. The CDR3 contains 19 residues. The germline gives CDR1 LGHDT, CDR2 YNNKEL (reference sequence). The CDR3 sequence is CASSQGPPGLAGVQETQYF. The CDR3 nucleotides are TGTGCCAGCAGCCAAGGCCCCCCGGGACTAGCGGGGGTTCAAGAGACCCAGTACTTC.

The V and J genes are TRBV9 and TRBJ2-1; perhaps TRBD2 as D (6 bases). This CDR3 contains 15 residues. V lost 4 bases to trimming and J lost 3 bases, with 14 bases between them. Per the germline V gene, CDR1 is SGDLS and CDR2 is YYNGEE. CDR3 nucleotide sequence: TGTGCCAGCAGCCCCTCGGGAGAACACTACAATGAGCAGTTCTTC. This sequence encodes CASSPSGEHYNEQFF.

This clonotype was recorded many times. A read error may account for a junction end that differs from germline. The rearrangement joins TRBV6-1 to TRBJ1-2; TRBD1 aligns across 9 bases. Germline V gene lookup returns CDR1 MNHNS and CDR2 SASEGT. CDR3 length: 16 residues. The CDR3 DNA sequence: TGTGTCAGCAGTCGGGACAGGGTAAGGGAGTCGGTTGGCTACACCTTC. Translating gives CVSSRDRVRESVGYTF.

The gene calls are TRBV2 and TRBJ2-1; 9 bases are a match to TRBD2. Unmatched junction bases numbered 10, after V lost 6 bases and J lost 7 bases. Germline assignment: CDR1 SNHLY and CDR2 FYNNEI. The CDR3 sequence is 15 residues long. CDR3 sequence (DNA): TGTGCCAGCAGCGTCCAGGCGGGGGGGCCTAATGAGCAGTTCTTC. Translated, it gives CASSVQAGGPNEQFF.

This clonotype was observed many times. Here the CDR3 reads CASSPAGTADQPQHF. CDR3 bases: TGTGCCAGCAGCCCAGCCGGGACAGCAGATCAGCCCCAGCATTTT. V and J are TRBV28 and TRBJ1-5, with 7 nucleotides matching TRBD1. With V trimmed by 6 bases and J by 5 bases, 10 bases remained unmatched. Germline-derived CDR1 and CDR2 are MDHEN and SYDVKM. This CDR3 spans 15 amino acids.

This clonotype was detected ten times or more. The CDR3 protein is CSGWGPGGTEAFF. The DNA of the CDR3 is TGCAGTGGTTGGGGTCCAGGGGGCACTGAAGCTTTCTTT. V usage is TRBV20-1 and J usage is TRBJ1-1; 7 bases line up with TRBD1. The CDR3 covers 13 residues. Per germline, CDR1 DFQATT and CDR2 SNEGSKA (reference sequence). J was trimmed by 4 bases and V by 7 bases; bases with no gene match: 9.

The CDR3 nucleotides read TGTGCCAGTAGTATAGGAAGACAGGCCCGCAATGGCTACACCTTC. Its protein product is CASSIGRQARNGYTF. This chain joins TRBV19 and TRBJ1-2; perhaps TRBD1 as D (6 bases). This CDR3 region has 15 residues. V was shortened by 1 base and J by 6 bases, with 15 bases between the two germline ends. Per the germline V gene, CDR1 is LNHDA and CDR2 is SQIVND (reference sequence).

This clonotype was seen at least ten times. The chain employs TRBV2 and TRBJ1-2; D may be TRBD1 (6 bases). Germline CDR1 is SNHLY and CDR2 is FYNNEI. Trimming pared 11 bases from V and 4 bases from J, leaving 17 bases between. This CDR3 comprises 13 residues. CDR3 DNA sequence: TGTGCCGGCGAAGTACAGGGTGGCTATGGCTACACCTTC. It specifies CAGEVQGGYGYTF.

The V call is TRBV12-3 or TRBV12-4, the J call TRBJ2-7; either TRBD1 or TRBD2 may supply D (5 bases each). CDR3 size: 15 residues. V lost 5 bases to trimming and J lost 1 base, with 15 bases between them. The CDR3 sequence: CASSVSGTESYEQYF. The CDR3 DNA is TGTGCCAGCAGTGTCTCCGGGACGGAGTCCTACGAGCAGTACTTC.

The chain uses TRBV6-1 and TRBJ1-1; no clear D gene. Germline CDR1 reads MNHNS; CDR2 reads SASEGT. The V and J ends lost 10 bases and 1 base respectively, with 16 bases between them. This CDR3 region has 14 residues. The CDR3 reads CATKVGNGNTEAFF. DNA for the CDR3: TGTGCCACCAAAGTGGGGAACGGGAACACTGAAGCTTTCTTT.

This clonotype has at least ten counts. The genes are TRBV2 and TRBJ2-2, with 7 bases identical to TRBD1. Germline values: CDR1 SNHLY, CDR2 FYNNEI. This CDR3 has 15 amino acids. With V trimmed by 5 bases and J by 0 bases, 3 bases remained unmatched. CDR3 nucleotides: TGTGCCAGCAGTCTAGGGACAGCGAACACCGGGGAGCTGTTTTTT. Its protein product is CASSLGTANTGELFF.